This T cell receptor (beta chain) is from a study of Ad26.COV2.S vaccination and SARS-CoV-2 variants. Study-level information: Vaccine-arm donor from the placebo-controlled COV1001 Ad26.COV2.S trial. Notes on the study in general: Substantial breadth in spike-specific CD8+ and CD4+ T cell responses was reportedly seen after vaccination.

This clone came up once. Its antigen is currently unknown. Treatment defined: roughly 19 received Ad26.COV2.S at low or high dose, single or two shots; about five received placebo; per-sample allocation not given. All samples were drawn on day 63, counting from the first vaccine or placebo injection. The sample came from a Boston adult aged 18-55 years. The repertoire was sequenced with immunoSEQ multiplex PCR; TCRdb's copy has only in-frame clones and lacks some. The sample lists around 320,000 clones, roughly 84% seen once, with about 3% in the top ten. The CDR3 is 14 amino acids. From germline, CDR1 is KGHSH and CDR2 LQKENI. V dropped 3 bases and J dropped 5; count of bases not matched to a gene: 3.

This sequence was found in a person aged 18 to 65 who received the Ad26.COV2.S COVID-19 vaccine or a placebo. The sample in question was peripheral blood, obtained in a trial of Ad26.COV2.S vaccine versus placebo. The rearrangement joins TRBV18 to TRBJ2-7, with 11 bases lining up with TRBD1. CDR3 bases: TGTGCCAGCTCACCGCGGACAGGGGGCGACGAGCAGTACTTC. Translated, it gives CASSPRTGGDEQYF.